This T cell receptor beta chain was sequenced in a study of control samples from healthy donors and cancer patients. Per the germline V gene, CDR1 is SGHVS and CDR2 is FNYEAQ. V dropped 2 bases and J dropped 3 bases, with 17 bases sitting between them. The CDR3 spans 17 residues. Produced via immunoSEQ multiplex PCR; TCRdb's table is partial and in-frame only. Among around 100,000 clones listed, roughly 90% were seen once. This TCR came from a woman between 45 and 65 years old in good health. The sample consisted of blood. The chain recombines TRBV7-6 with TRBJ2-1; weak D call: TRBD2 (7 bases). The CDR3 region is CASSLRGATANYNEQFF. The CDR3 coding sequence is TGTGCCAGCAGCTTACGGGGGGCGACAGCAAACTACAATGAGCAGTTCTTC.